This TCR beta chain was sequenced during a study of T cell repertoires in cytomegalovirus infection. Germline V gene data show CDR1 as DFQATT and CDR2 as SNEGSKA (reference sequence). Trimming shortened V by 0 bases and J by 7 bases, and 9 bases separated the two germline ends. This CDR3 comprises 12 residues. TCRdb ran MiXCR on the reads and lists one entry per CDR3 protein. The data hold 350,000 to 500,000 distinct CDR3 sequences, with 30% to 40% observed a single time. The TCR comes from a human donor in good health (CMV status not recorded). Some clones in this sample may be carry-over from other donors' samples. The V and J genes are TRBV20-1 and TRBJ2-5; D possibly corresponds to TRBD1 (6 bases). The sequencing sample was made of PBMCs. CDR3 sequence (DNA): TGCAGTGCTAGAGATCTACAGGGGACCCAGTACTTC. Protein: CSARDLQGTQYF.